This is a list of T cell receptor beta chains from one sample in a study of T cells after yellow fever vaccination. TCRdb re-derived calls from the 5' RACE reads in MiXCR, one entry per CDR3 protein. The repertoire consists of 25,000 to 35,000 distinct CDR3 sequences, with nearly 4.5% occurring once and the leading ten covering about 47%. Sequencing was performed on CD8+ T cells sorted from PBMCs, taken 5 days after the yellow fever booster vaccination. Source of these receptors: a man under 40 who received the YFV17D yellow fever vaccine. Both conserved end residues are part of each CDR3. The order of the fields is D gene, V gene, clone size, J gene, CDR3 protein, CDR3 DNA. The D gene is left open where the match is weak. Clone size is given for some rows only: seen once, a few or many times, or a class if the clone is expanded.

d_call: .
v_call: TRBV20-1
clone_size: many
j_call: TRBJ2-2
cdr3_aa: CSAQDAGELFF
cdr3_nt: TGCAGTGCTCAGGACGCCGGGGAGCTGTTTTTT

d_call: TRBD1
v_call: TRBV7-2
clone_size: many
j_call: TRBJ2-7
cdr3_aa: CASSFRDRVSEQYF
cdr3_nt: TGTGCCAGCAGCTTCCGGGACAGGGTTTCCGAGCAGTACTTC

d_call: TRBD1
v_call: TRBV29-1
clone_size: many
j_call: TRBJ2-7
cdr3_aa: CSVEPTGSGYEQYF
cdr3_nt: TGCAGCGTTGAGCCGACAGGGAGCGGCTACGAGCAGTACTTC

d_call: .
v_call: TRBV18
clone_size: many
j_call: TRBJ2-5
cdr3_aa: CASSPPGETQYF
cdr3_nt: TGTGCCAGCTCACCACCGGGGGAGACCCAGTACTTC

d_call: .
v_call: TRBV13
clone_size: many
j_call: TRBJ2-7
cdr3_aa: CASSPGIAYEQYF
cdr3_nt: TGTGCCAGCAGCCCGGGGATCGCCTACGAGCAGTACTTC

d_call: TRBD1
v_call: TRBV29-1
clone_size: many
j_call: TRBJ1-5
cdr3_aa: CSVVGQGDQPQHF
cdr3_nt: TGCAGCGTTGTTGGACAGGGGGATCAGCCCCAGCATTTT

d_call: TRBD1
v_call: TRBV6-2/TRBV6-3
clone_size: many
j_call: TRBJ2-7
cdr3_aa: CASSYPANQGAYEQYF
cdr3_nt: TGTGCCAGCAGTTACCCCGCGAATCAGGGGGCCTACGAGCAGTACTTC

d_call: .
v_call: TRBV21-1
clone_size: many
j_call: TRBJ2-3
cdr3_aa: CASSRRQGISTDTQYF
cdr3_nt: TGTGCCAGCAGCAGGCGGCAGGGTATAAGCACAGATACGCAGTATTTT

d_call: .
v_call: TRBV14
clone_size: many
j_call: TRBJ2-1
cdr3_aa: CASSQDWLRSYNEQFF
cdr3_nt: TGTGCCAGCAGCCAAGATTGGCTTCGATCCTACAATGAGCAGTTCTTC

d_call: TRBD2
v_call: TRBV3-1
clone_size: many
j_call: TRBJ2-7
cdr3_aa: CASSINSAGGPLDEQYF
cdr3_nt: TGTGCCAGCAGTATAAATTCCGCGGGAGGGCCTCTCGACGAGCAGTACTTC

d_call: .
v_call: TRBV19
clone_size: .
j_call: TRBJ1-2
cdr3_aa: CATHPPGRIGYTF
cdr3_nt: TGTGCCACTCATCCCCCAGGGAGAATTGGCTACACCTTC

d_call: .
v_call: TRBV7-2
clone_size: many
j_call: TRBJ2-5
cdr3_aa: CASSLTYSQETQYF
cdr3_nt: TGTGCCAGCAGCTTGACATACTCTCAAGAGACCCAGTACTTC

d_call: .
v_call: TRBV4-3
clone_size: many
j_call: TRBJ2-1
cdr3_aa: CASSQEGFLSYNEQFF
cdr3_nt: TGCGCCAGCAGCCAAGAGGGCTTCCTCTCCTACAATGAGCAGTTCTTC

d_call: .
v_call: TRBV28
clone_size: many
j_call: TRBJ2-6
cdr3_aa: CASSPRGLGANVLTF
cdr3_nt: TGTGCCAGCAGCCCGAGGGGCCTAGGGGCCAACGTCCTGACTTTC

d_call: TRBD1
v_call: TRBV28
clone_size: many
j_call: TRBJ1-1
cdr3_aa: CASSPDRVTTEAFF
cdr3_nt: TGTGCCAGCAGTCCGGACAGGGTAACGACTGAAGCTTTCTTT

d_call: .
v_call: TRBV10-2
clone_size: many
j_call: TRBJ2-7
cdr3_aa: CASSDGPLSDEQYF
cdr3_nt: TGCGCCAGCAGTGACGGCCCGCTTTCGGACGAGCAGTACTTC

d_call: .
v_call: TRBV7-2
clone_size: many
j_call: TRBJ2-7
cdr3_aa: CASSLVNYEQYF
cdr3_nt: TGTGCCAGCAGCTTAGTTAACTACGAGCAGTACTTC

d_call: .
v_call: TRBV4-3
clone_size: many
j_call: TRBJ2-5
cdr3_aa: CASSQDFPGTQYF
cdr3_nt: TGCGCCAGCAGCCAAGATTTCCCGGGGACCCAGTACTTC

d_call: TRBD2
v_call: TRBV29-1
clone_size: many
j_call: TRBJ2-5
cdr3_aa: CSVPGLAGGPSWGTQYF
cdr3_nt: TGCAGCGTCCCGGGACTAGCGGGAGGGCCCTCCTGGGGGACCCAGTACTTC

d_call: .
v_call: TRBV5-1
clone_size: many
j_call: TRBJ2-1
cdr3_aa: CASSFSLGATNEQFF
cdr3_nt: TGCGCCAGCAGCTTTTCCCTAGGAGCGACCAATGAGCAGTTCTTC

d_call: .
v_call: TRBV30
clone_size: many
j_call: TRBJ1-1
cdr3_aa: CACPRSGANTEAFF
cdr3_nt: TGTGCCTGCCCCCGTTCGGGAGCCAACACTGAAGCTTTCTTT